These T cell receptor beta chains were read from a single sample in a study of T cell changes during pregnancy in multiple sclerosis. Some clones are missing from TCRdb's copy, which holds only in-frame ones; the method was immunoSEQ multiplex PCR. The table shows 70,000 to 90,000 clones, with 91% occurring only once. This sample comprised PBMCs, obtained in the first trimester of pregnancy. Source of these receptors: a female donor in good health, serving as a control in a pregnancy study. Some clones in this sample may be carry-over from other donors' samples. The CDR3 runs from the conserved cysteine through the conserved F or W. D genes are given only for firm matches. Clone size is not always given. Where it is, it says once, few, many or a class for expanded clones.

v_call: TRBV5-6
clone_size: -
j_call: TRBJ2-7
d_call: -
cdr3_nt: TGTGCCAGCAGCTTGGGTGGCAGTCCCTACGAGCAGTACTTC
cdr3_aa: CASSLGGSPYEQYF

v_call: TRBV6-1
clone_size: -
j_call: TRBJ1-5
d_call: -
cdr3_nt: TGTGCCAGCAGTGAAACCAGGGTGATGGAGCCCCAGCATTTT
cdr3_aa: CASSETRVMEPQHF

v_call: TRBV5-1
clone_size: -
j_call: TRBJ2-5
d_call: TRBD1
cdr3_nt: TGCGCCAGCAGCTTGGTCCCGGGACAGGGGACCCAAGAGACCCAGTACTTC
cdr3_aa: CASSLVPGQGTQETQYF

v_call: TRBV19
clone_size: -
j_call: TRBJ2-7
d_call: TRBD1
cdr3_nt: TGTGCCAGTAGTTCGGTGGACAGGGGAAACGAGCAGTACTTC
cdr3_aa: CASSSVDRGNEQYF

v_call: TRBV9
clone_size: -
j_call: TRBJ1-2
d_call: -
cdr3_nt: TGTGCCAGCAGCGCCTTCCCCGGGGGCTACACCTTC
cdr3_aa: CASSAFPGGYTF

v_call: TRBV2
clone_size: -
j_call: TRBJ1-1
d_call: -
cdr3_nt: TGTGCCAGCAGGGGAGGGGTGGACACTGAAGCTTTCTTT
cdr3_aa: CASRGGVDTEAFF

v_call: TRBV18
clone_size: once
j_call: TRBJ1-4
d_call: -
cdr3_nt: TGTGCCAGCTCACCACCGAACGCCAGGGCGGCTAATGAAAAACTGTTTTTT
cdr3_aa: CASSPPNARAANEKLFF

v_call: TRBV5-1
clone_size: -
j_call: TRBJ1-5
d_call: TRBD1
cdr3_nt: TGCGCCAGCAGCTTGACAGGGGGTAACAATCAGCCCCAGCATTTT
cdr3_aa: CASSLTGGNNQPQHF

v_call: TRBV10-1
clone_size: -
j_call: TRBJ2-1
d_call: TRBD2
cdr3_nt: TGCGCCAGCAGTGAGCTAGCGGGGTACAATGAGCAGTTCTTC
cdr3_aa: CASSELAGYNEQFF

v_call: TRBV5-1
clone_size: once
j_call: TRBJ1-4
d_call: TRBD1
cdr3_nt: TGCGCCAGCAGCTACGACAGGGGGGGTGAAAAACTGTTTTTT
cdr3_aa: CASSYDRGGEKLFF

v_call: TRBV28
clone_size: -
j_call: TRBJ1-3
d_call: -
cdr3_nt: TGTGCCAGCAGTTTCCTGGGGGCCCCTGGAAACACCATATATTTT
cdr3_aa: CASSFLGAPGNTIYF

v_call: TRBV7-9
clone_size: -
j_call: TRBJ2-1
d_call: TRBD1
cdr3_nt: TGTGCGGCAGCCTCGGACAGGGGCAATGAGCAGTTCTTC
cdr3_aa: CAAASDRGNEQFF

v_call: TRBV5-5
clone_size: -
j_call: TRBJ1-5
d_call: -
cdr3_nt: TGTGCCAGCAGCTACACAGATCAGCCCCAGCATTTT
cdr3_aa: CASSYTDQPQHF

v_call: TRBV6-6
clone_size: -
j_call: TRBJ2-5
d_call: TRBD2
cdr3_nt: TGTGCCAGCACCCACGGGGCGGGGGGGCAAGAGACCCAGTACTTC
cdr3_aa: CASTHGAGGQETQYF

v_call: TRBV4-1
clone_size: -
j_call: TRBJ1-1
d_call: -
cdr3_nt: TGCGCCAGCAGCCAAGATTTTGCAGGGCTGAACACTGAAGCTTTCTTT
cdr3_aa: CASSQDFAGLNTEAFF

v_call: TRBV5-1
clone_size: -
j_call: TRBJ2-3
d_call: -
cdr3_nt: TGCGCCAGCAGCTCAGGGACTCTGGATACGCAGTATTTT
cdr3_aa: CASSSGTLDTQYF

v_call: TRBV10-3
clone_size: -
j_call: TRBJ2-2
d_call: -
cdr3_nt: TGTGCCATCAGCCCTGGGGGGGCCCTCACCGGGGAGCTGTTTTTT
cdr3_aa: CAISPGGALTGELFF

v_call: TRBV5-1
clone_size: -
j_call: TRBJ2-1
d_call: -
cdr3_nt: TGCGCCAGCAGCTTGGACAGTCACCGATCCAATGAGCAGTTCTTC
cdr3_aa: CASSLDSHRSNEQFF

v_call: TRBV4-1
clone_size: -
j_call: TRBJ2-7
d_call: TRBD1
cdr3_nt: TGCGCCAGCAGCCAATTAGTCAAGGGACAGGACGAGCAGTACTTC
cdr3_aa: CASSQLVKGQDEQYF

v_call: TRBV18
clone_size: -
j_call: TRBJ2-7
d_call: -
cdr3_nt: TGTGCCAGCTCACCACCGCAGGGGCTTACCTACGAGCAGTACTTC
cdr3_aa: CASSPPQGLTYEQYF

v_call: TRBV9
clone_size: -
j_call: TRBJ2-4
d_call: TRBD2
cdr3_nt: TGTGCCAGTCGTGGGGCGGGGGAAAACATTCAGTACTTC
cdr3_aa: CASRGAGENIQYF

v_call: TRBV2
clone_size: -
j_call: TRBJ1-6
d_call: -
cdr3_nt: TGTGCCAGCAGAGCCACAATGGGCTTCTATAATTCACCCCTCCACTTT
cdr3_aa: CASRATMGFYNSPLHF

v_call: TRBV4-1
clone_size: -
j_call: TRBJ1-2
d_call: -
cdr3_nt: TGCGCCAGCCTGGATACCCCAAAGGGGAACTATGGCTACACCTTC
cdr3_aa: CASLDTPKGNYGYTF

v_call: TRBV4-1
clone_size: -
j_call: TRBJ2-5
d_call: TRBD1
cdr3_nt: TGCGCCAGCAGCCACTTCAAGGGACAGGGGAGAGAGACCCAGTACTTC
cdr3_aa: CASSHFKGQGRETQYF

v_call: TRBV10-2
clone_size: -
j_call: TRBJ2-5
d_call: TRBD2
cdr3_nt: TGCGCCAGCAGTGAGTCCCGACTAGCGGGGTTAGTAGGGACCCAGTACTTC
cdr3_aa: CASSESRLAGLVGTQYF

v_call: TRBV9
clone_size: -
j_call: TRBJ2-5
d_call: -
cdr3_nt: TGTGCCAGCAGCGAAAAGGGGCGAGAGACCCAGTACTTC
cdr3_aa: CASSEKGRETQYF

v_call: TRBV4-1
clone_size: -
j_call: TRBJ2-7
d_call: TRBD2
cdr3_nt: TGCGCCAGCAGCCAAGATCGGCGGGAGTACGAGCAGTACTTC
cdr3_aa: CASSQDRREYEQYF

v_call: TRBV13
clone_size: once
j_call: TRBJ2-2
d_call: -
cdr3_nt: TGTGCCAGCAGCCCGGGAAGGGGAGGCACCGGGGAGCTGTTTTTT
cdr3_aa: CASSPGRGGTGELFF

v_call: TRBV30
clone_size: -
j_call: TRBJ1-4
d_call: TRBD1
cdr3_nt: TGTGCCTGGAGTGAAAAGACAGGGTGGGGAACTAATGAAAAACTGTTTTTT
cdr3_aa: CAWSEKTGWGTNEKLFF

v_call: TRBV7-6
clone_size: -
j_call: TRBJ1-1
d_call: -
cdr3_nt: TGTGCCAGCAGCTCCCAACGGGGGGGCGGAGAAGCTTTCTTT
cdr3_aa: CASSSQRGGGEAFF

v_call: TRBV10-3
clone_size: -
j_call: TRBJ2-7
d_call: -
cdr3_nt: TGTGCCATCAGTGAGTCGCGGAGGGCCGAGCAGTACTTC
cdr3_aa: CAISESRRAEQYF

v_call: TRBV7-7
clone_size: -
j_call: TRBJ2-3
d_call: -
cdr3_nt: TGTGCCAGCAGTCAGGGCCTCGGGTCAGATACGCAGTATTTT
cdr3_aa: CASSQGLGSDTQYF

v_call: TRBV18
clone_size: -
j_call: TRBJ1-1
d_call: TRBD1
cdr3_nt: TGTGCCAGCTCACCACCGGGACAGAGGTTTCCTTCCAGCACTGAAGCTTTCTTT
cdr3_aa: CASSPPGQRFPSSTEAFF

v_call: TRBV5-1
clone_size: -
j_call: TRBJ2-7
d_call: TRBD1
cdr3_nt: TGCGCCAGCAGGTTGGAACACACAGGGGCCAGCTCCTACGAGCAGTACTTC
cdr3_aa: CASRLEHTGASSYEQYF

v_call: TRBV19
clone_size: -
j_call: TRBJ1-1
d_call: TRBD1
cdr3_nt: TGTGCCAGTAGTATAGTCCCGGCAGGGGGCGTTGGCACTGAAGCTTTCTTT
cdr3_aa: CASSIVPAGGVGTEAFF

v_call: TRBV15
clone_size: -
j_call: TRBJ2-5
d_call: -
cdr3_nt: TGTGCCACCAGCAGAAAGGACAGTCCAATGAGTGCCCAGTACTTC
cdr3_aa: CATSRKDSPMSAQYF

v_call: TRBV6-7
clone_size: -
j_call: TRBJ1-5
d_call: -
cdr3_nt: TGTGCCAGCAGCCCCGTTAAAACAGGGTACAGCAATCAGCCCCAGCACTTT
cdr3_aa: CASSPVKTGYSNQPQHF

v_call: TRBV9
clone_size: -
j_call: TRBJ2-2
d_call: TRBD1
cdr3_nt: TGTGCCAGCAGCTTTAGGACAGGGAACGGGGAGCTGTTTTTT
cdr3_aa: CASSFRTGNGELFF

v_call: TRBV7-8
clone_size: -
j_call: TRBJ1-2
d_call: -
cdr3_nt: TGTGCCAGCAGCAAACCCAGGACAGCTAACTATGGCTACACCTTC
cdr3_aa: CASSKPRTANYGYTF

v_call: TRBV4-1
clone_size: -
j_call: TRBJ1-6
d_call: -
cdr3_nt: TGCGCCAGCAGCCAAGTCCAGGGGCAGAATCGGAATTCACCCCTCCACTTT
cdr3_aa: CASSQVQGQNRNSPLHF

v_call: TRBV6-1
clone_size: -
j_call: TRBJ2-1
d_call: TRBD2
cdr3_nt: TGTGCCAGCAGTGACCGAGCGGGAGGGTACAATGAGCAGTTCTTC
cdr3_aa: CASSDRAGGYNEQFF

v_call: TRBV30
clone_size: -
j_call: TRBJ2-5
d_call: TRBD2
cdr3_nt: TGTGCCTGGAGGTCCCCGGGGGGTTTGGAGACCCAGTACTTC
cdr3_aa: CAWRSPGGLETQYF

v_call: TRBV10-3
clone_size: -
j_call: TRBJ2-2
d_call: -
cdr3_nt: TGTGCCATCAGTGAAAGGGGCCCACCCACCGGGGAGCTGTTTTTT
cdr3_aa: CAISERGPPTGELFF

v_call: TRBV6-1
clone_size: -
j_call: TRBJ2-5
d_call: -
cdr3_nt: TGTGCCAGCAGTTTGACGTCCCAGGCGGAGACCCAGTACTTC
cdr3_aa: CASSLTSQAETQYF

v_call: TRBV18
clone_size: -
j_call: TRBJ2-3
d_call: -
cdr3_nt: TGTGCCAGCTCCGATCGGGATACGCAGTATTTT
cdr3_aa: CASSDRDTQYF

v_call: TRBV9
clone_size: -
j_call: TRBJ2-7
d_call: TRBD1
cdr3_nt: TGTGCCAGCAGCGTAGCGACAGGGACGTACGAGCAGTACTTC
cdr3_aa: CASSVATGTYEQYF

v_call: TRBV30
clone_size: -
j_call: TRBJ1-1
d_call: TRBD1
cdr3_nt: TGTGCCTCGGGACAGGGGTCCGTGAACACTGAAGCTTTCTTT
cdr3_aa: CASGQGSVNTEAFF

v_call: TRBV6-6
clone_size: -
j_call: TRBJ2-5
d_call: -
cdr3_nt: TGTGCCAGCAGTTACTTAACGGGGGAAGAGACCCAGTACTTC
cdr3_aa: CASSYLTGEETQYF

v_call: TRBV27
clone_size: -
j_call: TRBJ2-7
d_call: TRBD2
cdr3_nt: TGTGCCAGCAGTCGTTCCGGGACTAGCGGGAACGAGCAGTACTTC
cdr3_aa: CASSRSGTSGNEQYF

v_call: TRBV4-2
clone_size: medium-sized
j_call: TRBJ1-4
d_call: -
cdr3_nt: TGTGCCAGCAGCCAAGATTTTGGCAGGGATCAAGAAAAACTGTTTTTT
cdr3_aa: CASSQDFGRDQEKLFF

v_call: TRBV2
clone_size: -
j_call: TRBJ2-5
d_call: TRBD2
cdr3_nt: TGTGCCAGCAGTGAAGGTCTCGGGAGGGGGGAGACCCAGTACTTC
cdr3_aa: CASSEGLGRGETQYF

v_call: TRBV9
clone_size: -
j_call: TRBJ1-4
d_call: TRBD1
cdr3_nt: TGTGCCAGCAGCGTAGAGGACAGGGATAATGAAAAACTGTTTTTT
cdr3_aa: CASSVEDRDNEKLFF

v_call: TRBV18
clone_size: -
j_call: TRBJ2-3
d_call: -
cdr3_nt: TGTGCCAGCTCAGCTTACACGGATACGCAGTATTTT
cdr3_aa: CASSAYTDTQYF